This TCR beta chain came from a study of OX40 agonist ivuxolimab in advanced cancers. Study as a whole: With ivuxolimab, an agonistic anti-OX40 (CD134) antibody, patients were treated. Prior checkpoint blockade (anti-PD-1, anti-PD-L1 or anti-CTLA-4) was permitted; 35% to 50% had it.

TCRdb's copy holds only in-frame clones and misses some; the assay was immunoSEQ multiplex PCR. The profile shows some 77,000 clones, 87% of them singletons. After removal of 5 bases from V and 9 bases from J, the junction contained 7 bases not matched to a gene. Germline CDR1 and CDR2: SEHNR and FQNEAQ (reference sequence). CDR3 length equals 15 residues. Source: CD4+ or CD8+ T cells sorted from blood, taken in a trial of the OX40 agonist ivuxolimab. The receptor's source is an adult with an advanced solid tumor such as melanoma, head and neck, liver or kidney cancer. This chain connects TRBV7-9 to TRBJ1-6; 10 bases agree with TRBD1. CDR3 protein: CASSEDRGPGSPLHF. The DNA for the CDR3 is TGTGCCAGCAGCGAAGACAGGGGGCCAGGTTCACCCCTCCACTTT.